These 29 T cell receptor beta chains were all obtained from the same sample, sequenced in a study of blood T cell repertoires in COVID-19. TCRdb's table, derived via immunoSEQ multiplex PCR, lists solely in-frame clones and lacks some. The sample records approximately 210,000 clones, about 83% being singletons. Sequences were obtained from peripheral blood. Every receptor here comes from a woman between 50 and 59 years old with active or convalescent COVID-19.

This clone was detected once. The CDR3 here is CASRGLGQGETQYF. The CDR3 DNA follows: TGTGCCAGCAGAGGGCTGGGACAGGGTGAGACCCAGTACTTC. The chain joins TRBV6-5 to TRBJ2-5, with 9 bases matching TRBD1. Trimming at V came to 6 bases and at J to 5 bases, leaving 7 bases not matched to a gene. CDR3 length: 14 residues. Germline lookup yields CDR1 MNHEY and CDR2 SVGAGI.

The chain is built from TRBV6-5 and TRBJ1-6, with 10 bases matching TRBD1. The CDR3 loop spans 13 amino acids. V lost 7 bases and J lost 9; bases outside the gene matches: 3. Germline CDR1 is MNHEY and CDR2 is SVGAGI. The CDR3 region is CASKGQGFSPLHF. The CDR3 DNA reads as TGTGCCAGCAAGGGACAGGGGTTTTCACCCCTCCACTTT.

In nucleotides, the CDR3 is TGTGCCAGCAGCTTTACTACAGGGAACTATGGCTACACCTTC. It yields the protein CASSFTTGNYGYTF. This rearrangement joins TRBV7-2 to TRBJ1-2; TRBD1 is a possible D gene (6 bases). This CDR3 has 14 residues. The germline gives CDR1 SGHTA, CDR2 FQGNSA. V lost 3 bases and J lost 2, with 10 bases in between.

In this sample, this clone turned up a few times. This rearrangement joins TRBV12-3 or TRBV12-4 to TRBJ1-2; a possible D gene is TRBD1 (5 bases). The CDR3 has 12 residues. With 2 bases removed from V and 8 bases from J, the gap between germline ends came to 9 bases. DNA for the CDR3: TGTGCCAGCAGTTTACAGGGCTGGGGCTACACCTTC. This gives the protein CASSLQGWGYTF.

This clone has just a few counts. This chain uses TRBV3-1 (or the pseudogene TRBV3-2) with TRBJ2-7; 7 bases map to TRBD2. In germline, CDR1 is LGHDT, CDR2 YNNKEL (reference sequence). This CDR3 has 14 residues. After removal of 2 bases from V and 5 bases from J, the junction contained 6 bases not matched to a gene. The CDR3 sequence: CASSQSGGLDEQYF. CDR3 sequence (DNA): TGTGCCAGCAGCCAATCGGGAGGCCTTGACGAGCAGTACTTC.

The chain is built from TRBV27 and TRBJ1-4; 7 bases line up with TRBD1. With 4 bases clipped from V and 7 bases from J, the junction kept 3 bases outside the gene matches. This CDR3 has 13 amino acids. Germline V CDR1 and CDR2: MNHEY, SMNVEV (reference sequence). This CDR3 is CASSWTGSEKLFF. In DNA form, the CDR3 reads TGTGCCAGCAGTTGGACAGGCAGTGAAAAACTGTTTTTT.

V is TRBV3-1 (or the pseudogene TRBV3-2) and J is TRBJ2-1, with TRBD2 matching over 7 bases. This CDR3 contains 15 residues. Germline lookup yields CDR1 LGHDT and CDR2 YNNKEL (reference sequence). Unmatched junction bases numbered 3, after V lost 0 bases and J lost 4 bases. The CDR3 spells CASSQDGGGYNEQFF. The DNA of the CDR3 is TGTGCCAGCAGCCAAGATGGGGGGGGGTACAATGAGCAGTTCTTC.

The chain employs TRBV9 and TRBJ1-6; D gene ambiguous. The CDR3 covers 14 residues. Germline V gene data show CDR1 as SGDLS and CDR2 as YYNGEE. Trimming stripped 7 bases from V and 7 bases from J, with 15 bases between. CDR3 sequence (DNA): TGTGCCAGCTCCGCAGAGACAATCAATTCACCCCTCCACTTT. The encoded protein is CASSAETINSPLHF.

The V and J genes are TRBV5-4 and TRBJ2-1, with D possibly TRBD1 on 6 matching bases. Germline V CDR1 and CDR2: SGHNT, YYREEE (reference sequence). V lost 5 bases and J lost 0, with 18 bases in between. The CDR3 runs 17 residues. DNA of the CDR3: TGTGCCAGCAGTAAAGGAGGACAGATTAGCTCCTACAATGAGCAGTTCTTC. Amino acid sequence: CASSKGGQISSYNEQFF.

This clone was recorded once. The genes are TRBV6-5 and TRBJ2-1; D is ambiguous. V was pared by 8 bases and J by 4 bases, with 6 bases between. The length of the CDR3 is 11 residues. Germline lookup yields CDR1 MNHEY and CDR2 SVGAGI. CDR3 sequence: CASGAYNEQFF. As DNA, the CDR3 is TGTGCCAGCGGAGCATACAATGAGCAGTTCTTC.

This chain connects TRBV9 to TRBJ1-6, with TRBD1 matching over 7 bases. This CDR3 comprises 12 residues. Germline values: CDR1 SGDLS, CDR2 YYNGEE. Trimming removed 4 bases from V and 10 bases from J; junction bases left unmatched: 2. This CDR3 reads CASSLGQSPLHF. DNA for the CDR3: TGTGCCAGCAGCTTGGGACAGTCACCCCTCCACTTT.

This clone was recorded only once. The gene calls are TRBV7-8 and TRBJ1-5, with 7 bases matching TRBD1. Germline CDR1 is SGHVS and CDR2 is FQNEAQ. J lost 4 bases, V lost 4 bases, and 7 bases had no gene match. CDR3 size: 15 residues. The CDR3 loop reads CASSYEQGPNQPQHF. Written as DNA, the CDR3 is TGTGCCAGCAGCTATGAACAGGGGCCTAATCAGCCCCAGCATTTT.

The chain links TRBV28 to TRBJ1-2; D might be TRBD1 (6 bases). The CDR3 consists of 15 residues. The ends were cut back, 5 bases at V and 4 bases at J, with 17 bases in the middle. Germline-derived CDR1 and CDR2 are MDHEN and SYDVKM. The CDR3 loop reads CASSTAGTPLYGYTF. In DNA, the CDR3 is TGTGCCAGCAGTACCGCCGGGACACCCCTCTATGGCTACACCTTC.

The gene calls are TRBV19 and TRBJ2-1; D remains ambiguous. Trimming pared 3 bases from V and 9 bases from J, leaving 15 bases between. This CDR3 contains 14 residues. The V gene's germline CDR1 is LNHDA and CDR2 SQIVND (reference sequence). CDR3 bases: TGTGCCAGTAGTATCAATCAAATCAACGGTGAGCAGTTCTTC. Its protein product is CASSINQINGEQFF.

This sequence joins TRBV10-3 and TRBJ1-2, with D possibly TRBD1 on 6 matching bases. Deletions cut 6 bases from V and 0 bases from J, with 17 bases between. The CDR3 extends over 16 amino acids. Germline lookup yields CDR1 ENHRY and CDR2 SYGVKD. The CDR3 bases are TGTGCCATCAGGAGGGGGGGTGAAACTTCTAACTATGGCTACACCTTC. It is translated as CAIRRGGETSNYGYTF.

In DNA form, the CDR3 reads TGTGCCACCAACGGGGGATACCAAGAGACCCAGTACTTC. Translating it yields CATNGGYQETQYF. The chain is built from TRBV24-1 and TRBJ2-5, with TRBD2 as a possible D gene (6 bases). Germline CDR1 reads KGHDR; CDR2 reads SFDVKD. This CDR3 contains 13 residues. Trimming took 8 bases from V and 0 from J, leaving 9 bases between them.

This clone was seen just once. CDR3 sequence reads: CASSLSPRQKNEKLFF. The CDR3 DNA follows: TGCGCCAGCAGCCTCTCCCCCCGACAGAAGAATGAAAAACTGTTTTTT. J is TRBJ1-4 and V is TRBV4-1; a weak D match, TRBD1 (5 bases). The ends were cut back, 4 bases at V and 5 bases at J, with 17 bases in the middle. In germline, CDR1 is MGHRA, CDR2 YSYEKL. The length of the CDR3 is 16 residues.

This clone has a single count. The V gene is TRBV7-6, the J gene TRBJ2-1; 10 positions match TRBD2. CDR1 is SGHVS and CDR2 is FNYEAQ in the germline V gene. This CDR3 has 16 amino acids. Trimming cost V 4 bases and J 4 bases; bases outside gene matches: 7. This CDR3 reads CASSSLTSGVYNEQFF. Here the CDR3 DNA reads TGTGCCAGCAGCTCACTTACTAGCGGGGTATACAATGAGCAGTTCTTC.

The gene calls are TRBV5-1 and TRBJ2-7; the D gene is possibly TRBD1 (5 bases). The ends were cut back, 1 base at V and 2 bases at J, with 10 bases in the middle. Germline values: CDR1 SGHRS, CDR2 YFSETQ. This CDR3 has 14 residues. The CDR3 region has the DNA TGCGCCAGCAGCTTGAGAACGGACACCTACGAGCAGTACTTC. This encodes CASSLRTDTYEQYF. The full variable domain, in which reference TRBV5-1 and TRBJ2-7 provide the parts outside the CDR3, is KAGVTQTPRYLIKTRGQQVTLSCSPISGHRSVSWYQQTPGQGLQFLFEYFSETQRNKGNFPGRFSGRQFSNSRSEMNVSTLELGDSALYLCASSLRTDTYEQYFGPGTRLTVT.

This chain joins TRBV18 and TRBJ2-3, with D perhaps matching TRBD1 (6 bases). The germline V and J ends were trimmed by 4 bases and 2 bases, with 7 bases remaining between them. The CDR3 length is 13 residues. Germline assignment: CDR1 KGHSH and CDR2 LQKENI. The CDR3: CASSQGDTDTQYF. The CDR3 nucleotides read TGTGCCAGCTCACAGGGGGACACAGATACGCAGTATTTT.

This clone was counted only a few times. The CDR3 DNA sequence: TGCAGTGCTGCCACTAACTACGAGCAGTACTTC. It specifies CSAATNYEQYF. The chain links TRBV20-1 to TRBJ2-7; D remains ambiguous. CDR1 and CDR2 from the germline V gene are DFQATT and SNEGSKA (reference sequence). The CDR3 consists of 11 residues. V was trimmed by 5 bases and J by 3 bases, leaving 8 bases between them.

This rearrangement joins TRBV28 to TRBJ2-7; D unresolved. CDR3 size: 15 residues. CDR1 is MDHEN and CDR2 is SYDVKM in the germline V gene. The V and J ends lost 2 bases and 4 bases respectively, with 15 bases between them. The CDR3 reads CASSLVGRFFYEQYF. CDR3 sequence (DNA): TGTGCCAGCAGTTTAGTAGGCAGGTTTTTTTACGAGCAGTACTTC.

This rearrangement joins TRBV9 to TRBJ1-1, with a weak D call TRBD1 (6 bases). The CDR3 runs 14 residues. Looked up from germline, CDR1 is SGDLS and CDR2 is YYNGEE. V was pared by 3 bases and J by 1 base, with 10 bases between. The CDR3 DNA reads TGTGCCAGCAGCGCAACAGGGTCGAACACTGAAGCTTTCTTT. Translated, it gives CASSATGSNTEAFF.

The chain carries TRBV6-5 and TRBJ2-7, with D maybe TRBD2 (5 bases). CDR3 length: 11 amino acids. Trimming pared 6 bases from V and 9 bases from J, leaving 12 bases between. Per germline, CDR1 MNHEY and CDR2 SVGAGI. Written as DNA, the CDR3 is TGTGCCAGCAGGGAGGTCGCCCGGCAGTACGTC. Translation: CASREVARQYV.

This clone is a singleton in its sample. The rearrangement uses TRBV10-3 and TRBJ1-6; 7 nucleotides align to TRBD1. With 6 bases clipped from V and 10 bases from J, the junction kept 9 bases outside the gene matches. Germline V gene sequence: CDR1 ENHRY, CDR2 SYGVKD. CDR3 length equals 14 residues. The CDR3, as DNA: TGTGCCATCAGGGCTGACAGGGACAGCTCACCCCTCCACTTT. Its translation is CAIRADRDSSPLHF.

CDR3 region: CASSRGTGRENEQFF. The CDR3, as DNA: TGTGCCAGCAGCCGTGGGACAGGGAGGGAGAATGAGCAGTTCTTC. The chain links TRBV3-1 (or the pseudogene TRBV3-2) to TRBJ2-1; 9 nucleotides line up with TRBD1. Germline CDR1 LGHDT, CDR2 YNNKEL (reference sequence). CDR3 length: 15 residues. J gave up 7 bases and V 4 bases, and 8 bases lay outside the gene matches.

V is TRBV7-2 and J is TRBJ2-3, with D maybe TRBD1 (5 bases). Trimming took 6 bases from V and 2 from J, leaving 15 bases between them. The CDR3 is made up of 15 amino acids. CDR1 and CDR2 (germline): SGHTA, FQGNSA. The CDR3 DNA sequence: TGTGCCAGCAGGGTGACAGCACTACACACAGATACGCAGTATTTT. It is translated as CASRVTALHTDTQYF.

This clone came up a few times. The V call is TRBV28, the J call TRBJ2-7, with TRBD1 matching 9 bases. This CDR3 has 15 amino acids. Trimming at V came to 5 bases and at J to 1 base, leaving 6 bases not matched to a gene. Germline-derived CDR1 and CDR2 are MDHEN and SYDVKM. CDR3 DNA sequence: TGTGCCAGCAGTACTCCCGGGACAGGGTCCTACGAGCAGTACTTC. It yields the protein CASSTPGTGSYEQYF.

This rearrangement joins TRBV5-1 to TRBJ1-5, with 7 bases that match TRBD1. The V gene end was trimmed by 4 bases and the J gene end by 7 bases; junction bases not matched to a gene: 8. The CDR3 has 14 amino acids. Germline V gene sequence: CDR1 SGHRS, CDR2 YFSETQ. CDR3 residues: CASSVDRESQPQHF. CDR3 in DNA: TGCGCCAGCAGCGTAGACAGGGAGAGCCAGCCCCAGCATTTT.